The 20 T cell receptor beta chains given below trace back to one sample, sequenced in a study of T cells in tumors after PD-1 blockade. The method was immunoSEQ multiplex PCR; TCRdb's version includes in-frame clones alone and lacks a portion of them. Among around 49,000 clones, roughly 80% were seen once, and the ten largest hold 4% to 4.5%. Sample: PBMCs, taken before anti-PD-1 treatment. The receptor set was obtained from a human donor with basal cell carcinoma.

This clone was observed a handful of times. The chain links TRBV6-5 to TRBJ1-1; 7 bases fit TRBD1. Germline V gene sequence: CDR1 MNHEY, CDR2 SVGAGI. With 0 bases clipped from V and 5 bases from J, the junction kept 6 bases outside the gene matches. This CDR3 is 15 amino acids long. The DNA for the CDR3 is TGTGCCAGCAGTTACTCGGGGGCCAGGGGGACTGAAGCTTTCTTT. Its translation: CASSYSGARGTEAFF.

This rearrangement joins TRBV3-1 (or the pseudogene TRBV3-2) to TRBJ2-7, with D unresolved. The germline CDR1 and CDR2 sequences are LGHDT and YNNKEL (reference sequence). V lost 3 bases and J 7 bases, leaving 7 bases between the germline ends. The CDR3 length is 11 residues. The CDR3 region has the DNA TGTGCCAGCAGCCAGAGCAGGGAGCAGTACTTC. Translated, it gives CASSQSREQYF.

V is TRBV7-6 and J is TRBJ1-1; D is ambiguous. V lost 1 base and J lost 1, with 4 bases in between. This CDR3 is built from 13 residues. The germline gives CDR1 SGHVS, CDR2 FNYEAQ. The CDR3 here is CASSLGTNTEAFF. The CDR3 DNA follows: TGTGCCAGCAGCTTAGGAACGAACACTGAAGCTTTCTTT.

V gene TRBV19 combines with J gene TRBJ1-6, with TRBD1 identical over 9 bases. CDR1 and CDR2 (germline): LNHDA, SQIVND (reference sequence). The CDR3 sequence is 14 residues long. The J segment lost 7 bases and the V segment lost 7 bases, leaving 5 bases of the junction unmatched. CDR3 in amino acids: CASTTTGGNSPLHF. CDR3 bases: TGTGCCAGTACCACGACAGGGGGGAATTCACCCCTCCACTTT.

This clone was picked up one time. The CDR3 reads CASSLGVGGETQYF. The CDR3 coding sequence is TGCGCCAGCAGCTTGGGCGTGGGTGGGGAGACCCAGTACTTC. The chain combines TRBV5-1 with TRBJ2-5, with D unresolved. Germline values: CDR1 SGHRS, CDR2 YFSETQ. The CDR3 sequence is 14 residues long. Trimming took 0 bases from V and 5 from J, leaving 11 bases between them.

This clone was observed a few times. The chain couples TRBV3-1 (or the pseudogene TRBV3-2) to TRBJ1-3; D unresolved. Trimming stripped 1 base from V and 7 bases from J, with 14 bases between. CDR1 and CDR2 (germline): LGHDT, YNNKEL (reference sequence). This CDR3 region has 15 residues. The CDR3 spells CASSQGGMAGNTIYF. In DNA form, the CDR3 reads TGTGCCAGCAGCCAAGGAGGGATGGCGGGGAACACCATATATTTT.

The chain couples TRBV7-8 to TRBJ1-6; 8 positions match TRBD1. The germline V gene encodes CDR1 SGHVS and CDR2 FQNEAQ. The CDR3 loop spans 15 amino acids. Trimming took 5 bases from V and 7 from J; bases not matched to a gene: 7. CDR3 loop: CASSPRQGWNSPLHF. CDR3 nucleotide sequence: TGTGCCAGCAGCCCAAGACAGGGGTGGAATTCACCCCTCCACTTT.

This chain joins TRBV19 and TRBJ2-3, with 10 bases identical to TRBD2. The CDR3 totals 15 residues. Per germline, CDR1 LNHDA and CDR2 SQIVND (reference sequence). V lost 6 bases and J lost 6; bases outside the gene matches: 9. The CDR3 reads CASSTSGTREDTQYF. The CDR3 DNA follows: TGTGCCAGTAGCACTAGCGGGACGCGGGAGGATACGCAGTATTTT.

This chain connects TRBV19 to TRBJ2-5, with D possibly being TRBD2 (6 bases). Germline V gives CDR1 LNHDA, CDR2 SQIVND (reference sequence). V lost 1 base to trimming and J lost 5 bases, with 14 bases between them. The length of the CDR3 is 15 residues. The CDR3 spells CASSIVEVGGETQYF. CDR3 nucleotide sequence: TGTGCCAGTAGTATAGTAGAGGTCGGAGGGGAGACCCAGTACTTC.

The chain has TRBV6-5 and TRBJ1-3, with a tentative D call TRBD1 (5 bases). The germline CDR1 and CDR2 sequences are MNHEY and SVGAGI. This CDR3 spans 13 amino acids. V lost 7 bases and J lost 2, with 9 bases in between. CDR3 nucleotide sequence: TGTGCCAGCACCCTAGGGGCTGGAAACACCATATATTTT. Protein product: CASTLGAGNTIYF.

The rearrangement uses TRBV19 and TRBJ1-4; D is perhaps TRBD1 (6 bases). The CDR3 contains 15 residues. The V gene lost 5 bases and the J gene lost 6 bases, with 16 bases spanning the gap. The germline CDR1 and CDR2 sequences are LNHDA and SQIVND (reference sequence). CDR3 residues: CASSDGQLAYEKLFF. CDR3 sequence (DNA): TGTGCCAGTAGTGATGGACAGCTAGCCTATGAAAAACTGTTTTTT.

The chain recombines TRBV21-1 with TRBJ1-3. TRBV21-1 is noted as a pseudogene. The length of the CDR3 is 17 residues. The CDR3 protein is CASSKERAKPSGNTIYF. As DNA, the CDR3 is TGTGCCAGCAGCAAAGAACGGGCTAAACCTTCGGGAAACACCATATATTTT.

The chain combines TRBV3-1 (or the pseudogene TRBV3-2) with TRBJ2-7; D gene uncertain. Germline V lookup: CDR1 LGHDT, CDR2 YNNKEL (reference sequence). The CDR3 has 14 residues. Trimming shortened V by 1 base and J by 2 bases, and 9 bases separated the two germline ends. CDR3 sequence (DNA): TGTGCCAGCAGCCAAGCAGCGTCAGCCTACGAGCAGTACTTC. This gives the protein CASSQAASAYEQYF.

The chain is built from TRBV2 and TRBJ2-7; no definite D call. Trimming cost V 3 bases and J 3 bases, with 9 bases left between them. The CDR3 loop spans 13 amino acids. The germline gives CDR1 SNHLY, CDR2 FYNNEI. For the CDR3, the DNA is TGTGCCAGCAGTGAGCCGTTCTACTACGAGCAGTACTTC. Translation gives CASSEPFYYEQYF.

This chain joins TRBV5-1 and TRBJ2-7; D is possibly TRBD1 or TRBD2 (6 bases each). Between the trimmed V and J ends, which lost 0 bases and 3 bases, there was a span of 13 bases. Germline loops: CDR1 SGHRS, CDR2 YFSETQ. The CDR3 is made up of 15 amino acids. The CDR3 DNA is TGCGCCAGCAGCTTGGTTCCGGGGGCCGGCTACGAGCAGTACTTC. It codes for CASSLVPGAGYEQYF.

V gene TRBV27 combines with J gene TRBJ2-5, with D tentatively TRBD2 (5 bases). The CDR3 sequence is 14 residues long. Germline CDR1 is MNHEY and CDR2 is SMNVEV (reference sequence). Trimming pared 3 bases from V and 2 bases from J, leaving 10 bases between. The CDR3 DNA sequence: TGTGCCAGCAGTTTTGACTACACTCAAGAGACCCAGTACTTC. Translation: CASSFDYTQETQYF.

This chain links TRBV4-1 with TRBJ2-2, with D hard to call. Trimming took 0 bases from V and 4 from J, leaving 9 bases between them. The CDR3 is made up of 15 amino acids. Germline CDR1 MGHRA, CDR2 YSYEKL. Written as DNA, the CDR3 is TGCGCCAGCAGCCAAGAACATGGACCCACCGGGGAGCTGTTTTTT. Translating it yields CASSQEHGPTGELFF.

This clone was recorded a few times. The V gene is TRBV14, the J gene TRBJ1-6, with a tentative D call TRBD1 (5 bases). The V end lost 5 bases, the J end lost 10 bases, and 18 bases lay between the germline ends. This CDR3 comprises 15 residues. Germline CDR1 reads SGHDN; CDR2 reads FVKESK. CDR3 DNA: TGTGCCAGCAGCGATTGGGGCCCGTCCAGGTCACCCCTCCACTTT. Its translation: CASSDWGPSRSPLHF.

A few counts support this clone. At one end, the junction sequence differs from germline, possibly due to a read error. The chain uses TRBV9 and TRBJ1-4, with D perhaps matching TRBD1 (5 bases). Germline V gene data show CDR1 as SGDLS and CDR2 as YYNGEE. The CDR3 extends over 14 amino acids. In DNA, the CDR3 is TGTGCCAGCAGTGTAGGGGCTGACGATGAAAAACTGTTTTTT. As protein: CASSVGADDEKLFF.

This chain joins TRBV6-5 and TRBJ2-4, with 8 bases identical to TRBD1. CDR1 and CDR2 from the germline V gene are MNHEY and SVGAGI. The CDR3 contains 14 residues. With 8 bases clipped from V and 8 bases from J, the junction kept 11 bases outside the gene matches. CDR3 nucleotide sequence: TGTGCCAGCCGGACAGGGCGAAGTGTAGACATTCAGTACTTC. It codes for CASRTGRSVDIQYF.